Listed here are 5 T cell receptor beta chains from one sample, sequenced in a study of T-cell reconstitution after alpha-beta-depleted transplantation in children. TCRbeta library construction was performed incorporating unique molecular identifiers. TCRdb recomputed calls from the PCR reads with MiXCR, one row per CDR3 protein. This table has a few hundred thousand distinct CDR3 sequences, 8.5% to 10% appearing once. Sequences were derived from PBMCs from the stem cell graft donor, sampled from the stem cell graft. These TCRs come from a human donor who donated a stem cell graft to a child with acute lymphoblastic leukemia.

This clonotype was found many times. The chain joins TRBV12-3 or TRBV12-4 to TRBJ1-1; 9 bases are shared with TRBD1. The CDR3 sequence is 14 residues long. The J segment lost 1 base and the V segment lost 7 bases, leaving 4 bases of the junction unmatched. The CDR3 is CASTRTGANTEAFF. Written as DNA, the CDR3 is TGTGCCAGCACCCGGACAGGGGCGAACACTGAAGCTTTCTTT.

Comment on this clonotype: The junction differs from germline at one of its ends, possibly a read error. The chain couples TRBV7-1 to TRBJ1-1, with D hard to call. TRBV7-1 is an ORF; its function is uncertain. CDR3 size: 12 residues. The DNA for the CDR3 is TGTGCCAGCAGCGCAGAACACACTGAAGCTTTGTTT. Amino acid sequence: CASSAEHTEALF.

This clonotype was observed a few times. The CDR3 reads CASSSISSRGYGYTF. The CDR3 DNA reads as TGTGCCAGCAGTTCAATCTCGTCCCGGGGCTATGGCTACACCTTC. The rearrangement joins TRBV12-3 or TRBV12-4 to TRBJ1-2; D not certain. The V end was cut by 4 bases, the J end by 4 bases, with 16 bases between. This CDR3 region has 15 residues.

The chain combines TRBV18 with TRBJ2-2; D may match TRBD1 or TRBD2 (5 bases each). The V end lost 3 bases, the J end lost 5 bases, and 13 bases lay between the germline ends. Germline lookup yields CDR1 KGHSH and CDR2 LQKENI. This CDR3 contains 15 residues. CDR3 nucleotides: TGTGCCAGCTCACCTGGGACCCCGGGGACCGGGGAGCTGTTTTTT. Translation gives CASSPGTPGTGELFF. Based on the CDR3 plus reference TRBV18 and TRBJ2-2, the full variable domain is NAGVMQNPRHLVRRRGQEARLRCSPMKGHSHVYWYRQLPEEGLKFMVYLQKENIIDESGMPKERFSAEFPKEGPSILRIQQVVRGDSAAYFCASSPGTPGTGELFFGEGSRLTVL.

This clonotype was found a few times. The rearrangement uses TRBV5-1 and TRBJ1-3; D is unclear. Germline assignment: CDR1 SGHRS and CDR2 YFSETQ. Trimming stripped 0 bases from V and 9 bases from J, with 10 bases between. CDR3 length: 13 residues. CDR3 bases: TGCGCCAGCAGCTTGGCCAGCGGGAGCACCATATATTTT. This encodes CASSLASGSTIYF.